These 10 T cell receptor beta chains were sequenced from one sample in a study of regulatory T cells in long-lasting Graves disease. Stated time point: newly diagnosed GD, antithyroid drugs for less than 3 months. Isolated PBMC RNA provided the starting material for the TCR library. Arm-PCR with iRepertoire HTBI primers amplified the CDR3 regions for these TCR beta libraries. Each CDR3 protein is one row after TCRdb ran MiXCR on the multiplex PCR reads. The sample includes roughly 350,000 distinct CDR3 sequences, approximately 16% of them seen just once. These data are also associated with another study on T cells in Graves' hyperthyroidism and ophthalmopathy.

Material: peripheral blood mononuclear cells (PBMCs), obtained at new diagnosis, from a patient treated with antithyroid drugs. The origin of the receptors is a man aged 40-50 years with Graves disease.

The sample holds a few counts of this clonotype. The chain combines TRBV20-1 with TRBJ1-5; D may be TRBD1 (5 bases). Trimming left V 6 bases short and J 3 bases short, with 15 bases between. The germline V gene has CDR1 DFQATT and CDR2 SNEGSKA (reference sequence). The CDR3 length is 14 residues. The CDR3: CSALLARDNQPQHF. The CDR3 region has the DNA TGCAGTGCCCTGTTGGCCAGGGACAATCAGCCCCAGCATTTT.

Concerning this clonotype: This may come from a read error, since a much larger clone is one base off. The genes are TRBV7-2 and TRBJ2-1, with 10 nucleotides matching TRBD2. The junction had 8 bases not matched to a gene; V was cut back by 2 bases and J by 10 bases. This CDR3 is built from 15 residues. Germline CDR1 reads SGHTA; CDR2 reads FQGNSA. The CDR3 spells CASSLILAGGYEQFF. In nucleotides, the CDR3 is TGTGCCAGCAGCTTAATCTTAGCGGGGGGCTACGAGCAGTTCTTC.

This clonotype has more than one count but fewer than ten. This CDR3 is CASSQVSPGETQYF. DNA of the CDR3: TGCGCCAGCAGCCAAGTTTCCCCGGGAGAGACCCAGTACTTC. The chain recombines TRBV4-1 with TRBJ2-5, with no clear D. Germline CDR1 MGHRA, CDR2 YSYEKL. Trimming cost V 1 base and J 4 bases, with 10 bases left between them. The CDR3 contains 14 residues.

This clonotype was found a few times. This chain uses TRBV20-1 with TRBJ2-5; D tentatively fits TRBD1 or TRBD2 (6 bases each). The CDR3 is 15 amino acids. V was cut by 6 bases and J by 0 bases, with 17 bases left in between. CDR1 DFQATT and CDR2 SNEGSKA come from the germline V gene (reference sequence). The CDR3, as DNA: TGCAGTGCCGTTGAGGGGGGATGGTACCAAGAGACCCAGTACTTC. As protein: CSAVEGGWYQETQYF.

This clonotype was recorded a few times. Just one base apart from a much larger clone, this may be a read error. CDR3 in amino acids: CASSALAGGGEQYF. The CDR3 DNA follows: TGTGCCAGCAGTGCACTAGCGGGGGGCGGCGAGCAGTACTTC. The V and J genes are TRBV2 and TRBJ2-7; 12 nucleotides align to TRBD2. Germline V gene lookup returns CDR1 SNHLY and CDR2 FYNNEI. This CDR3 region has 14 residues. With V trimmed by 4 bases and J by 6 bases, 4 bases remained unmatched.

The chain is built from TRBV30 and TRBJ2-2, with D possibly TRBD2 on 6 matching bases. Looked up from germline, CDR1 is GTSNPN and CDR2 is SVGIG (reference sequence). The CDR3 contains 14 residues. The V gene lost 5 bases and the J gene lost 2 bases, with 12 bases spanning the gap. The CDR3 spells CAWLYGGNTGELFF. CDR3 nucleotides: TGTGCCTGGTTGTACGGGGGTAACACCGGGGAGCTGTTTTTT. Complete variable domain (other parts from reference TRBV30 and TRBJ2-2): SQTIHQWPATLVQPVGSPLSLECTVEGTSNPNLYWYRQAAGRGLQLLFYSVGIGQISSEVPQNLSASRPQDRQFILSSKKLLLSDSGFYLCAWLYGGNTGELFFGEGSRLTVL.

This clonotype appeared many times. The rearrangement uses TRBV28 and TRBJ2-4, with D maybe TRBD1 (5 bases). In germline, CDR1 is MDHEN, CDR2 SYDVKM. Trimming took off 4 bases at V and 9 bases at J, with 13 bases between the two ends. The CDR3 is made up of 13 amino acids. CDR3 sequence reads: CASSSRQGSIQYF. The CDR3 DNA follows: TGTGCCAGCAGTTCGCGGCAGGGAAGCATTCAGTACTTC.

The rearrangement uses TRBV6-9 and TRBJ2-1; possible D gene TRBD2, 6 bases. The CDR3 is 15 residues long. In germline, CDR1 is MNHGY, CDR2 SVAAGI. The V and J ends lost 3 bases and 3 bases respectively, with 12 bases between them. The CDR3 DNA sequence: TGTGCCAGCAGTTACGGGGGTCCTCACTACAATGAGCAGTTCTTC. This codes for CASSYGGPHYNEQFF.

This clonotype came up many times. CDR3: CATRDSSTYEQYF. CDR3 nucleotide sequence: TGTGCCACCCGGGACAGCAGTACCTACGAGCAGTACTTC. The rearrangement joins TRBV28 to TRBJ2-7; the match to TRBD1 covers 7 bases. The CDR3 is made up of 13 amino acids. Germline trimming cut 10 bases from V and 2 bases from J; bases unmatched to any gene: 8. Germline CDR1 MDHEN, CDR2 SYDVKM.

This clonotype was detected a few times. V usage is TRBV12-3 or TRBV12-4 and J usage is TRBJ2-3, with D unresolved. Trimming pared 3 bases from V and 2 bases from J, leaving 6 bases between. CDR3 length: 13 residues. The DNA for the CDR3 is TGTGCCAGCAGTTTCTACAACACAGATACGCAGTATTTT. Its translation: CASSFYNTDTQYF.